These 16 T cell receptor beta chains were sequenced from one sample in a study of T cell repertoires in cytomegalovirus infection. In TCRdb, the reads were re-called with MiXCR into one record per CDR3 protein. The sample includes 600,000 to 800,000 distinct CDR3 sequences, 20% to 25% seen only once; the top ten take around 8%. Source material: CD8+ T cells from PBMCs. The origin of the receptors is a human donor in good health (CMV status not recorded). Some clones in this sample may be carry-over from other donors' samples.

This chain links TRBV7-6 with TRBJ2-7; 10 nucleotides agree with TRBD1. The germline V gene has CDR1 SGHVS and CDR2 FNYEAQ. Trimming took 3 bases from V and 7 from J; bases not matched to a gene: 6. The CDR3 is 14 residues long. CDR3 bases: TGTGCCAGCAGCTTCCGGGACAGGGGTTATGAGCAGTACTTC. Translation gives CASSFRDRGYEQYF.

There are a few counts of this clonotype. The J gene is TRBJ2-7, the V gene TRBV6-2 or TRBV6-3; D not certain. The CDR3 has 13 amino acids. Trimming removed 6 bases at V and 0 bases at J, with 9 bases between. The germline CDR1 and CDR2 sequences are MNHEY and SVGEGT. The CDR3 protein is CASRDASSYEQYF. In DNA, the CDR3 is TGTGCCAGCAGGGACGCCAGCTCCTACGAGCAGTACTTC.

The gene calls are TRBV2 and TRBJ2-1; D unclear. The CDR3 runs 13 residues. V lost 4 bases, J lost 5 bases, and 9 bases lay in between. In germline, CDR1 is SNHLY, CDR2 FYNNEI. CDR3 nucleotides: TGTGCCAGCAGTGTCGGCCCGAACAATGAGCAGTTCTTC. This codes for CASSVGPNNEQFF.

The CDR3 sequence is CASSARQGGQETQYF. The CDR3 DNA is TGTGCCAGCAGCGCCCGACAGGGAGGACAAGAGACCCAGTACTTC. The rearrangement joins TRBV14 to TRBJ2-5, with a possible D match to TRBD1 (7 bases). Germline CDR1 reads SGHDN; CDR2 reads FVKESK. This CDR3 is 15 amino acids long. Trimming removed 5 bases from V and 2 bases from J, with 15 bases in between.

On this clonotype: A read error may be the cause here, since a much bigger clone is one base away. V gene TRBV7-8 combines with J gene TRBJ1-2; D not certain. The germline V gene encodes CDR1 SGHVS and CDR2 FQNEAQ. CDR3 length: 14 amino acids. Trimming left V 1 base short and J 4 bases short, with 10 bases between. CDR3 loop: CASSLVQRLYGYTF. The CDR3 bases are TGTGCCAGCAGCTTAGTACAGAGACTCTATGGCTACACCTTC. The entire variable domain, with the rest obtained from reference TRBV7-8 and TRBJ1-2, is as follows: GAGVSQSPRYKVAKRGQDVALRCDPISGHVSLFWYQQALGQGPEFLTYFQNEAQLDKSGLPSDRFFAERPEGSVSTLKIQRTQQEDSAVYLCASSLVQRLYGYTFGSGTRLTVV.

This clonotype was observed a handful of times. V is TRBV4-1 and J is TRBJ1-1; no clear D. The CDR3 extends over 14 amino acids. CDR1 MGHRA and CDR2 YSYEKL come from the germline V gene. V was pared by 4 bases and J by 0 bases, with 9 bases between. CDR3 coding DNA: TGCGCCAGCAGCCCGGCTAGGGTGAACACTGAAGCTTTCTTT. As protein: CASSPARVNTEAFF.

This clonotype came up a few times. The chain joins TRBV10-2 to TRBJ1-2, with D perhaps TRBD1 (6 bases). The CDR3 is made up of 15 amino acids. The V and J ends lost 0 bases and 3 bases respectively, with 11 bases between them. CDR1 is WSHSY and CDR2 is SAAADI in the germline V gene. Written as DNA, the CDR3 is TGCGCCAGCAGTGAGTCGAAGTGGGGGCACTATGGCTACACCTTC. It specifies CASSESKWGHYGYTF.

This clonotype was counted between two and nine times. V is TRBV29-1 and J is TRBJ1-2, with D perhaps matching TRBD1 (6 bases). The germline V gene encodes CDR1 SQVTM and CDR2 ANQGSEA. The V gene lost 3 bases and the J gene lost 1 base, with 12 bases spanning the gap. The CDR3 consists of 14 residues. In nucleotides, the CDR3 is TGCAGCGTTGAGGGTTTACAGGGTAACTATGGCTACACCTTC. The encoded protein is CSVEGLQGNYGYTF.

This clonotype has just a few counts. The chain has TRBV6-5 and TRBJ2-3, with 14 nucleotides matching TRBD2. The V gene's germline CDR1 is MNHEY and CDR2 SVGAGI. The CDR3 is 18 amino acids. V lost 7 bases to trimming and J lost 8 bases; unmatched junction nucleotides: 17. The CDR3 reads CASTHFPTSGGDLGTQYF. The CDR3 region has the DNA TGTGCCAGCACCCACTTTCCGACTAGCGGGGGGGACTTGGGTACGCAGTATTTT.

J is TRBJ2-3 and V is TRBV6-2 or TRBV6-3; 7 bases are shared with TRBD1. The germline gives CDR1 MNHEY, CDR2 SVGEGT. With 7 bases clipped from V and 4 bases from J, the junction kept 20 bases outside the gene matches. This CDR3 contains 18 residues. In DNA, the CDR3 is TGTGCCAGCACACCCTATCGAGGACAGGAAGGGGAAGCAGATACGCAGTATTTT. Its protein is CASTPYRGQEGEADTQYF.

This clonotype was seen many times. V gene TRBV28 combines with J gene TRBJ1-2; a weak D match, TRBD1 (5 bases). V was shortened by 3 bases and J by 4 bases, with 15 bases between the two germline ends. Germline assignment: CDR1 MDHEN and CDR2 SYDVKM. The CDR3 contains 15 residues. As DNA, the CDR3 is TGTGCCAGCAGTTTTATAAGGGGCGGATTCTATGGCTACACCTTC. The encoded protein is CASSFIRGGFYGYTF.

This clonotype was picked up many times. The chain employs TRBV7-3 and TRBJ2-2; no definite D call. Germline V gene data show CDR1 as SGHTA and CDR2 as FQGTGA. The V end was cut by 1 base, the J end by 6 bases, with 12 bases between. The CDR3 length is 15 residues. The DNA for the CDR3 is TGTGCCAGCAGCTTAAATGGACCTCGTCCCGGGGAGCTGTTTTTT. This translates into CASSLNGPRPGELFF.

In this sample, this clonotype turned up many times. The DNA for the CDR3 is TGTGCCAGCAGCTTAGCGCCGGACCTCCGTGGGGATACGCAGTATTTT. Residues: CASSLAPDLRGDTQYF. The genes are TRBV7-6 and TRBJ2-3, with unresolved D. Germline V gene data show CDR1 as SGHVS and CDR2 as FNYEAQ. The CDR3 spans 16 residues. Between the trimmed V and J ends, which lost 0 bases and 6 bases, there was a span of 16 bases.

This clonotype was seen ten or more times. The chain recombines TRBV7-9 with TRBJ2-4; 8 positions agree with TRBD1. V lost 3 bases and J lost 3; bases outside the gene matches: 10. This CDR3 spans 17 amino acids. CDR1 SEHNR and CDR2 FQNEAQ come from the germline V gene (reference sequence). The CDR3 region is CASSLRPGQGGKNIQYF. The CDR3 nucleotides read TGTGCCAGCAGCTTGCGCCCCGGACAGGGCGGCAAAAACATTCAGTACTTC.

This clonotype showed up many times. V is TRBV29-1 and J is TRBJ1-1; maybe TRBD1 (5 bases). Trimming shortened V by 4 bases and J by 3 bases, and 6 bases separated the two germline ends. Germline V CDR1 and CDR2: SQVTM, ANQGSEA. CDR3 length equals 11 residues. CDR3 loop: CSVGRDTEAFF. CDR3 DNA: TGCAGCGTTGGCAGGGACACTGAAGCTTTCTTT.

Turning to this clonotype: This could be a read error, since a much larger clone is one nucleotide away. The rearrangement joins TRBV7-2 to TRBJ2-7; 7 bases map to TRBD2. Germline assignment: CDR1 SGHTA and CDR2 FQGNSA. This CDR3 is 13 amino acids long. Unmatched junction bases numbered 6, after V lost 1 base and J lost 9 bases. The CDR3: CASSLGRGVGQYF. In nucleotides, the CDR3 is TGTGCCAGCAGCTTAGGTCGGGGGGTCGGGCAGTACTTC.